A single sample gave rise to the 16 T cell receptor beta chains below, sequenced in a study of molecular identifiers for immune sequencing clone quantification. MiXCR, run by TCRdb on the PCR reads, gives a single entry per CDR3 protein. The sample has 600,000 to 650,000 distinct CDR3 sequences; 15% to 20% are singletons. Sequencing was done on a sample of naive CD8+ T cells from blood, with Jurkat cell RNA spiked in. Sample subset: FACS-sorted CD8+CD4-CCR7+CD45RA+ naive T cells. These receptors came from a human donor in good health. Some libraries in this study had Jurkat cell RNA spiked in.

This clonotype was detected ten times or more. The V call is TRBV11-1, the J call TRBJ2-7, with a possible D match to TRBD1 (6 bases). V was clipped by 3 bases and J by 3 bases, with 9 bases between them. Germline V gene lookup returns CDR1 SGHAT and CDR2 FQDESV (reference sequence). The CDR3 length is 13 residues. The CDR3 spells CASSFGTFYEQYF. The CDR3, as DNA: TGTGCCAGCAGCTTCGGGACATTCTACGAGCAGTACTTC.

This clonotype occurred many times. V usage is TRBV9 and J usage is TRBJ2-2, with 9 bases that match TRBD2. The CDR3 loop spans 17 amino acids. V trimming: 3 bases; J trimming: 3 bases; junction bases outside the gene matches: 9. From germline, CDR1 is SGDLS and CDR2 YYNGEE. In DNA, the CDR3 is TGTGCCAGCAGCGCCTTTTTAGCGGGGGCAGACACCGGGGAGCTGTTTTTT. Amino acid sequence: CASSAFLAGADTGELFF.

This clonotype was detected many times. This chain uses TRBV12-3 or TRBV12-4 with TRBJ1-1; D unclear. This CDR3 has 17 amino acids. Trimming removed 5 bases from V and 0 bases from J, with 19 bases in between. This chain's CDR3 is CASSGDRGISMNTEAFF. CDR3 sequence (DNA): TGTGCCAGCAGTGGCGATCGTGGTATTAGCATGAACACTGAAGCTTTCTTT.

The rearrangement uses TRBV2 and TRBJ2-5; no definite D call. Germline CDR1 SNHLY, CDR2 FYNNEI. This CDR3 contains 14 residues. The V end was cut by 2 bases, the J end by 5 bases, with 12 bases between. In DNA form, the CDR3 reads TGTGCCAGCAGTGAAAATAACCTGTTGGAGACCCAGTACTTC. This codes for CASSENNLLETQYF.

Comments on this clonotype: A much more abundant neighbour one base away suggests this may be a read error. The rearrangement uses TRBV3-1 and TRBJ2-5; D is uncertain. Germline values: CDR1 LGHDT, CDR2 YNNKEL (reference sequence). CDR3 length: 12 residues. V was trimmed by 4 bases and J by 4 bases, leaving 7 bases between them. The CDR3 loop reads CASSRQLETQYF. The CDR3 DNA follows: TGTGCCAGCAGCCGCCAATTAGAGACCCAGTACTTC.

The table lists this clonotype with many counts. The chain combines TRBV4-3 with TRBJ2-7, with D possibly being TRBD2 (5 bases). Trimming left V 0 bases short and J 2 bases short, with 14 bases between. CDR3 length: 16 residues. Germline V gene sequence: CDR1 LGHNA, CDR2 YSLEER. The CDR3 DNA follows: TGCGCCAGCAGCCAAGAGTTCGGGGTGAGTGCCTACGAGCAGTACTTC. Translation gives CASSQEFGVSAYEQYF.

This clonotype was counted many times. The chain combines TRBV27 with TRBJ1-5; D gene unclear. CDR3 length equals 14 residues. Germline CDR1 and CDR2: MNHEY and SMNVEV (reference sequence). Trimming stripped 0 bases from V and 5 bases from J, with 8 bases between. CDR3 bases: TGTGCCAGCAGTTTATCCTTGGGGTATCAGCCCCAGCATTTT. It codes for CASSLSLGYQPQHF.

This clonotype has ten or more counts. The chain combines TRBV12-3 or TRBV12-4 with TRBJ1-5, with a tentative D call TRBD1 (6 bases). The CDR3 sequence is 15 residues long. Trimming pared 4 bases from V and 0 bases from J, leaving 10 bases between. The CDR3 coding sequence is TGTGCCAGCAGTTCCGGGACATCTAGCAATCAGCCCCAGCATTTT. Its translation is CASSSGTSSNQPQHF.

This clonotype occurred many times. The chain is built from TRBV13 and TRBJ2-7; tentative D call: TRBD2 (6 bases). The germline V gene encodes CDR1 PRHDT and CDR2 FYEKMQ (reference sequence). This CDR3 is built from 14 residues. V lost 6 bases and J 1 base, leaving 13 bases between the germline ends. The CDR3 DNA reads as TGTGCCAGCAGGTTCGGGGGTGGATCCTACGAGCAGTACTTC. Protein product: CASRFGGGSYEQYF.

In the case of this clonotype: The conserved final phenylalanine or tryptophan is absent from the CDR3, which likely points to a read error. This chain connects TRBV12-3 or TRBV12-4 to TRBJ2-5, with 8 bases identical to TRBD2. The CDR3 covers 15 residues. The CDR3 reads CAGSPGGVERETQYS. Written as DNA, the CDR3 is TGTGCCGGCAGTCCCGGGGGGGTTGAGAGGGAGACCCAGTACTCC.

The rearrangement uses TRBV20-1 and TRBJ1-1; 7 bases line up with TRBD1. The CDR3 contains 10 residues. Germline V gene sequence: CDR1 DFQATT, CDR2 SNEGSKA (reference sequence). V was clipped by 5 bases and J by 8 bases; unmatched bases: 2. The CDR3 here is CSALGQEAFF. The CDR3 region has the DNA TGCAGTGCTTTGGGACAGGAAGCTTTCTTT.

This clonotype turned up a few times. The chain is built from TRBV20-1 and TRBJ2-2; 8 bases agree with TRBD2. Losses at the gene ends were 1 base for V and 6 bases for J; bases not matched to a gene: 1. Per the germline V gene, CDR1 is DFQATT and CDR2 is SNEGSKA (reference sequence). CDR3 length equals 13 residues. The CDR3 coding sequence is TGCAGTGCTAGAGGCGGGAGGTCCGGGGAGCTGTTTTTT. Protein: CSARGGRSGELFF.

This clonotype was counted many times. The rearrangement uses TRBV19 and TRBJ2-5; 8 bases map to TRBD1. Germline V CDR1 and CDR2: LNHDA, SQIVND (reference sequence). V was pared by 10 bases and J by 5 bases, with 9 bases of the junction left unmatched. The CDR3 spans 13 residues. The CDR3 loop reads CATADRAPETQYF. The CDR3 DNA follows: TGTGCCACCGCGGACAGGGCCCCGGAGACCCAGTACTTC.

The chain links TRBV27 to TRBJ2-3; TRBD2 matches at 9 bases. Trimming removed 6 bases from V and 2 bases from J; junction bases left unmatched: 3. CDR1 and CDR2 from the germline V gene are MNHEY and SMNVEV (reference sequence). This CDR3 has 14 amino acids. The CDR3 protein is CASRIAGATDTQYF. The CDR3 nucleotides are TGTGCCAGCAGAATAGCGGGGGCCACAGATACGCAGTATTTT.

This clonotype was observed many times. The chain uses TRBV7-9 and TRBJ2-7; 11 positions match TRBD1. The CDR3 runs to 14 residues. CDR1 and CDR2 from the germline V gene are SEHNR and FQNEAQ (reference sequence). Trimming removed 7 bases from V and 2 bases from J; junction bases left unmatched: 4. CDR3 region: CASTQGQGAYEQYF. The CDR3 DNA follows: TGTGCCAGCACCCAGGGACAGGGGGCCTACGAGCAGTACTTC.

This clonotype was counted at least ten times. A read error may produce the germline difference seen at one junction end. The gene calls are TRBV5-1 and TRBJ2-7; TRBD1 matches 10 bases. The germline CDR1 and CDR2 sequences are SGHRS and YFSETQ. This CDR3 contains 10 residues. The CDR3 sequence: CASSSKGQGF. CDR3 DNA sequence: TGCGCCAGCAGCTCGAAGGGACAGGGGTTC.